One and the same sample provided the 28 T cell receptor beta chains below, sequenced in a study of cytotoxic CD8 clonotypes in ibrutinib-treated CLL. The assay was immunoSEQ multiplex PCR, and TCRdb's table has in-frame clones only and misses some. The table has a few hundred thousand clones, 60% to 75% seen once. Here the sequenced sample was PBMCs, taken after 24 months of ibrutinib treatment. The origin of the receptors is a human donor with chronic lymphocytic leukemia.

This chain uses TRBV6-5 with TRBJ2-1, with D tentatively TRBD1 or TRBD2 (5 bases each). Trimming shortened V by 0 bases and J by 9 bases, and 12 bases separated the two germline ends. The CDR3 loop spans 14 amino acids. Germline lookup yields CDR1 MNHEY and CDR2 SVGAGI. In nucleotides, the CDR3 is TGTGCCAGCAGTTACTCCAGGGACGTTCGTGAGCAGTTCTTC. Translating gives CASSYSRDVREQFF.

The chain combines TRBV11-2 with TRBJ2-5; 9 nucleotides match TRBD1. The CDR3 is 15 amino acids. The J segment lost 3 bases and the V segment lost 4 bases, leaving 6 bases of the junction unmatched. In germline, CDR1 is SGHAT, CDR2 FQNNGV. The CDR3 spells CASSWGQGLKETQYF. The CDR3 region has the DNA TGTGCCAGCAGCTGGGGACAGGGATTAAAAGAGACCCAGTACTTC. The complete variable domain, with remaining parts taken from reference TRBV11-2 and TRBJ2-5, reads EAGVAQSPRYKIIEKRQSVAFWCNPISGHATLYWYQQILGQGPKLLIQFQNNGVVDDSQLPKDRFSAERLKGVDSTLKIQPAKLEDSAVYLCASSWGQGLKETQYFGPGTRLLVL.

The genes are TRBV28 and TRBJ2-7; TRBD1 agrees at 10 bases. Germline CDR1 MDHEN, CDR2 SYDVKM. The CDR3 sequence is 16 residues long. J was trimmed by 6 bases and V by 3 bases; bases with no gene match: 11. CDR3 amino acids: CASSLSGTGVKGEQYF. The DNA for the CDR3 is TGTGCCAGCAGTTTGTCCGGGACAGGGGTAAAGGGCGAGCAGTACTTC.

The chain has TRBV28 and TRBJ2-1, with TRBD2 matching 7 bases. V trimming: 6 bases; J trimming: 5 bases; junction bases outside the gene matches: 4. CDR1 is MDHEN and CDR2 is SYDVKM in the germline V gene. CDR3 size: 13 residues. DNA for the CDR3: TGTGCCAGCAGCCATGGGACTAACAATGAGCAGTTCTTC. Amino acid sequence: CASSHGTNNEQFF.

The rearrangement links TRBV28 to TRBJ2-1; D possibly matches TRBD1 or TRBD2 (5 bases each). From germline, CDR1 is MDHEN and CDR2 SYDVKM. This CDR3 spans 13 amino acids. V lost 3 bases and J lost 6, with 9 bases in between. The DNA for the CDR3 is TGTGCCAGCAGTTTCGGGACGGTCAATGAGCAGTTCTTC. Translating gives CASSFGTVNEQFF.

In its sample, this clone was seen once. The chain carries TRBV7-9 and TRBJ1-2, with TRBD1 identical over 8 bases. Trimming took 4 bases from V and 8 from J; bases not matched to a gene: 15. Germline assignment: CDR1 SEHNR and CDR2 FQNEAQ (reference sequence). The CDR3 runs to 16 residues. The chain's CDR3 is CASSWTRDRLNDGYTF. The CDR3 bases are TGTGCCAGCAGCTGGACGAGGGACAGGCTAAACGACGGCTACACCTTC.

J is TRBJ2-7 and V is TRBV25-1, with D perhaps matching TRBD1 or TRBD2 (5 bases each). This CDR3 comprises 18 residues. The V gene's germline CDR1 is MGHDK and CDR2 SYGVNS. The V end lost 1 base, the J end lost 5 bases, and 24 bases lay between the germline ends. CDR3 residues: CASSELPRDLSPNHEQYF. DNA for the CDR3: TGTGCCAGCAGTGAATTGCCCCGGGACCTCTCCCCCAACCACGAGCAGTACTTC.

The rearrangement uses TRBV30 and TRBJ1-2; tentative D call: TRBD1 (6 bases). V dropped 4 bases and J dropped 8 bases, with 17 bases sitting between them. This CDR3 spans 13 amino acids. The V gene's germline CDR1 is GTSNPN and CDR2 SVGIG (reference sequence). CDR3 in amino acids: CAWKGNLRGGYTF. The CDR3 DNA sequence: TGTGCCTGGAAGGGAAATCTGAGGGGGGGCTACACCTTC.

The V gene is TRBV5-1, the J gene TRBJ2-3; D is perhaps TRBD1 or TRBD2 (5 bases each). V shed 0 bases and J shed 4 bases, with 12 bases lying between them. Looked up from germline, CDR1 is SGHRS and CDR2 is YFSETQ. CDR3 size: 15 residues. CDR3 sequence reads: CASSLVWGSADTQYF. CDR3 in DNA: TGCGCCAGCAGCTTGGTTTGGGGGAGCGCAGATACGCAGTATTTT.

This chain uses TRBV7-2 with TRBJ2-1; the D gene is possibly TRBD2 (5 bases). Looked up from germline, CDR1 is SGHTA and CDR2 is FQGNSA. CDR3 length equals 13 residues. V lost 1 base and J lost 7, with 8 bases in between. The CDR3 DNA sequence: TGTGCCAGCAGCTTAGTTCCGGGGAATGAGCAGTTCTTC. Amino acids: CASSLVPGNEQFF.

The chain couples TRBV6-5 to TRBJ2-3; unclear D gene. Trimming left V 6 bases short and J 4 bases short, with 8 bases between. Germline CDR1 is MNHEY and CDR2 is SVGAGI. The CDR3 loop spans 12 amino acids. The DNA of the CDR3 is TGTGCCAGCAGGAACCGCGCAGATACGCAGTATTTT. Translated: CASRNRADTQYF.

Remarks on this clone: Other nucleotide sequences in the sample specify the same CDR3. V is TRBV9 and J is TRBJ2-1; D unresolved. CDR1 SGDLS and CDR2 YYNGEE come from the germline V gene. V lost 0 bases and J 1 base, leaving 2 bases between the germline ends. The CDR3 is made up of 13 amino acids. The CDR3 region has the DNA TGTGCCAGCAGCGTAGGATCCTACAATGAGCAGTTCTTC. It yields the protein CASSVGSYNEQFF.

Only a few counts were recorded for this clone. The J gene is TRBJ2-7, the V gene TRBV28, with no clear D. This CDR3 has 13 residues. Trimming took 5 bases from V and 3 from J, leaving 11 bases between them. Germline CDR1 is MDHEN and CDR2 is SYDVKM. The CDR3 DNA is TGTGCCAGCAGTCCCCCTCGCCTCTACGAGCAGTACTTC. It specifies CASSPPRLYEQYF.

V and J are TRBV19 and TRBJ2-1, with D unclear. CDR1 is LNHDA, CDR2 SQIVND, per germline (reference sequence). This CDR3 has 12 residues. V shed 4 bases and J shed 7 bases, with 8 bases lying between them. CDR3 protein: CASSTSYNEQFF. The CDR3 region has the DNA TGTGCCAGTAGTACCAGTTATAATGAGCAGTTCTTC.

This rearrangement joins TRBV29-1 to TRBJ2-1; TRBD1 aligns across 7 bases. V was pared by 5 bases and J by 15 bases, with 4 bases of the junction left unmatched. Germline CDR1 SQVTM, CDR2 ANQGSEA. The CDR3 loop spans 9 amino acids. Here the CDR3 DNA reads TGCAGCGTTTCGGACAGGCGGTTCTTC. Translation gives CSVSDRRFF.

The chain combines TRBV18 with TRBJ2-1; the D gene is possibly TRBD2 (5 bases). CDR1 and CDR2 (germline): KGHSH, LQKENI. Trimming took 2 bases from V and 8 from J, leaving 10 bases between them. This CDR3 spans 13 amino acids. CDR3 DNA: TGTGCCAGCTCACCAGGGAATAGCGATGAGCAGTTCTTC. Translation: CASSPGNSDEQFF.

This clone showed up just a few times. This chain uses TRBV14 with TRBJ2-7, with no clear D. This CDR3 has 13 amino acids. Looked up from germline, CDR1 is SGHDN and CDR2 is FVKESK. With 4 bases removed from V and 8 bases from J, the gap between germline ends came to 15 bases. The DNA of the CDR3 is TGTGCCAGCAGCCTCAGACCTCTAGTTCAGCAGTACTTC. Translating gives CASSLRPLVQQYF.

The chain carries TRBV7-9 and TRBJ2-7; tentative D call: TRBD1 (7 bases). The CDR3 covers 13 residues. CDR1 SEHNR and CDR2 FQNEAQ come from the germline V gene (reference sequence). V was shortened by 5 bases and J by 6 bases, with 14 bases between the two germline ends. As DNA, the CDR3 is TGTGCCAGCAGCCCCAGGGGGGTTTCCGAGCAGTACTTC. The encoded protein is CASSPRGVSEQYF.

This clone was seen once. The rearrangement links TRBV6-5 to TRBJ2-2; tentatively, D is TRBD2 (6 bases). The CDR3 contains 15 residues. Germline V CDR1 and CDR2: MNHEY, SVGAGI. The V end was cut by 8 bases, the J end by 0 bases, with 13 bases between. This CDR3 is CASGGTSANTGELFF. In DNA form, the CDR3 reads TGTGCCAGCGGCGGGACTTCCGCGAACACCGGGGAGCTGTTTTTT.

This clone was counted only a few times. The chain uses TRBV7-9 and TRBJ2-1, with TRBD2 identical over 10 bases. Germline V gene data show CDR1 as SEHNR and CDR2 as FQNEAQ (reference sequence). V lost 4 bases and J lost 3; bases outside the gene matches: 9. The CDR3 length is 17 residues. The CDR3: CASSSILGTSDYNEQFF. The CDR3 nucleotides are TGTGCCAGCAGCTCGATTCTCGGGACTAGCGACTACAATGAGCAGTTCTTC.

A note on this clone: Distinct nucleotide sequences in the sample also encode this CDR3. The chain's CDR3 is CASSFGGPYNEQFF. The CDR3 DNA sequence: TGTGCCAGCAGCTTCGGCGGGCCCTACAATGAGCAGTTCTTC. The chain couples TRBV7-9 to TRBJ2-1, with TRBD2 as a possible D gene (5 bases). With 3 bases removed from V and 2 bases from J, the gap between germline ends came to 8 bases. The germline gives CDR1 SEHNR, CDR2 FQNEAQ (reference sequence). The CDR3 spans 14 residues.

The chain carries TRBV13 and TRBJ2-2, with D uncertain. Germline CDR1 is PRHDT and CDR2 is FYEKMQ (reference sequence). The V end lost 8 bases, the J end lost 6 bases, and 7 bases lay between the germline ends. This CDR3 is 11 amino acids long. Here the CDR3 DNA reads TGTGCCAGCGGCTACTCCGGGGAGCTGTTTTTT. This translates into CASGYSGELFF.

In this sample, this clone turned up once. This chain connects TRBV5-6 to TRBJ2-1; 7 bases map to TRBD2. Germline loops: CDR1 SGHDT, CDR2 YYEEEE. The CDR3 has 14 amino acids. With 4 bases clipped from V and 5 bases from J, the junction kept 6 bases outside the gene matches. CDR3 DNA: TGTGCCAGCAGCCAGGGACTAAAACACAATGAGCAGTTCTTC. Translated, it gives CASSQGLKHNEQFF.

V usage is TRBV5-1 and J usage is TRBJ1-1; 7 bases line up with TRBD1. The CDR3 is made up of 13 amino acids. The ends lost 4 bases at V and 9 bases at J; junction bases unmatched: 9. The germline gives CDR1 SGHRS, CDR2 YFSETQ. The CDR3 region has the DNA TGCGCCAGCAGCGTCGACAGGGAGGGAAAAGCTTTCTTT. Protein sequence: CASSVDREGKAFF.

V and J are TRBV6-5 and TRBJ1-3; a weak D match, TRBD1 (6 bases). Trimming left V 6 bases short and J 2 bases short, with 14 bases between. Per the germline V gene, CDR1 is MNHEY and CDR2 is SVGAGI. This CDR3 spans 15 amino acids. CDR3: CASRAGTKTGNTIYF. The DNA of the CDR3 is TGTGCCAGCAGGGCCGGGACAAAGACTGGAAACACCATATATTTT.

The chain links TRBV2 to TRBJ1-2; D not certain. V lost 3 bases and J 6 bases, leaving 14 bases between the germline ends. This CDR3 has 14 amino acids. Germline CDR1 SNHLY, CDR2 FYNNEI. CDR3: CASSDLRTADGYTF. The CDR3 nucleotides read TGTGCCAGCAGTGACCTTCGGACGGCCGATGGCTACACCTTC.

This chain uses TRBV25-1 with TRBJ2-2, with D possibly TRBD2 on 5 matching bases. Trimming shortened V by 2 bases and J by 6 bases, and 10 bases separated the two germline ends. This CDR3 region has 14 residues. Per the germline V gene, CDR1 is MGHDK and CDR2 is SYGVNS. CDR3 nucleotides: TGTGCCAGCAGTGAAATCGGGGTCCCCGGGGAGCTGTTTTTT. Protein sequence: CASSEIGVPGELFF.

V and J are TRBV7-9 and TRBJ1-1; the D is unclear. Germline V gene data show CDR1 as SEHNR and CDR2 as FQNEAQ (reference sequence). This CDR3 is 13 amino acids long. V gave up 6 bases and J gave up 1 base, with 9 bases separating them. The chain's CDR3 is CASSSTQNTEAFF. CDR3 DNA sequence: TGTGCCAGCAGTTCTACACAGAACACTGAAGCTTTCTTT.